A selection of T cell receptor beta chains follows, all from one sample in a study of blood T cell repertoires in COVID-19. This table comes from immunoSEQ multiplex PCR, and its TCRdb copy is limited to in-frame clones, with some not included. The sample shows over 120,000 clones, more than 75% of them seen only once. The sample consisted of peripheral blood. The origin of the receptors is a woman between 45 and 60 years old with active or convalescent COVID-19. Both conserved end residues are part of each CDR3. The D gene is left open where the match is weak. The size entry is marked missing in some rows and otherwise reads once, few, many or a size class.

clone_size | j_call | v_call | d_call | cdr3_aa | cdr3_nt
NA | TRBJ2-3 | TRBV5-1 | NA | CASSLTAGFTDTQYF | TGCGCCAGCAGCTTAACGGCGGGGTTCACAGATACGCAGTATTTT
NA | TRBJ2-5 | TRBV27 | TRBD2 | CASSPIGTTSETQYF | TGTGCCAGCAGTCCTATAGGGACTACCTCAGAGACCCAGTACTTC
NA | TRBJ2-1 | TRBV19 | TRBD2 | CASSLAGEDYNEQFF | TGTGCCAGTAGCCTAGCGGGAGAAGACTACAATGAGCAGTTCTTC
NA | TRBJ2-1 | TRBV24-1 | NA | CATSDDSYEQFF | TGTGCCACCAGTGACGACAGTTATGAGCAGTTCTTC
NA | TRBJ2-2 | TRBV9 | NA | CASSPLVAGELFF | TGTGCCAGCAGCCCACTAGTAGCCGGGGAGCTGTTTTTT
NA | TRBJ1-4 | TRBV7-9 | TRBD1 | CASSLGQGGEKLFF | TGTGCCAGCAGCTTAGGACAGGGAGGCGAAAAACTGTTTTTT
NA | TRBJ1-2 | TRBV25-1 | NA | CASSATGTGGYTF | TGTGCCAGCAGCGCTACAGGGACGGGTGGCTACACCTTC
NA | TRBJ1-3 | TRBV7-9 | NA | CASSSDRGSSGNTIYF | TGTGCCAGCAGCTCTGATAGGGGGAGCTCTGGAAACACCATATATTTT
NA | TRBJ2-7 | TRBV28 | NA | CASSLTPYEQYF | TGTGCCAGCAGTTTAACACCCTACGAGCAGTACTTC
NA | TRBJ1-1 | TRBV4-2 | TRBD1 | CASQGGNTEAFF | TGTGCCAGCCAGGGGGGGAACACTGAAGCTTTCTTT
NA | TRBJ1-2 | TRBV4-3 | NA | CASSQDGGDGYTF | TGCGCCAGCAGCCAAGATGGAGGGGATGGCTACACCTTC
NA | TRBJ1-1 | TRBV3-1/TRBV3-2 | TRBD1 | CASSQVPGGRAEAFF | TGTGCCAGCAGCCAAGTCCCAGGGGGCAGAGCTGAAGCTTTCTTT
NA | TRBJ1-1 | TRBV27 | NA | CATKLGLWQGYGEAFF | TGTGCCACCAAATTAGGCCTTTGGCAGGGCTACGGAGAAGCTTTCTTT
NA | TRBJ1-5 | TRBV27 | NA | CASSPRALADSNQPQHF | TGTGCCAGCAGTCCTCGGGCCCTAGCCGATAGCAATCAGCCCCAGCATTTT
NA | TRBJ2-1 | TRBV10-3 | TRBD2 | CAISLAGGENEQFF | TGTGCCATCAGCCTAGCGGGGGGGGAAAATGAGCAGTTCTTC
NA | TRBJ2-2 | TRBV7-9 | NA | CAAGVGNTGELFF | TGTGCCGCCGGGGTAGGGAACACCGGGGAGCTGTTTTTT
NA | TRBJ2-1 | TRBV4-2 | NA | CASSQDSKSIEFF | TGTGCCAGCAGCCAAGATTCTAAGTCAATCGAGTTCTTC
NA | TRBJ2-1 | TRBV7-9 | NA | CASSPTTALNEQFF | TGTGCCAGCAGCCCGACCACAGCTCTCAATGAGCAGTTCTTC
NA | TRBJ2-7 | TRBV4-3 | NA | CASSQKVKEGLRVINEQYF | TGCGCCAGCAGCCAAAAAGTTAAAGAGGGCCTCCGAGTGATCAACGAGCAGTACTTC
NA | TRBJ2-1 | TRBV11-2 | NA | CASSLAGLSYNEQFF | TGTGCCAGCAGCTTAGCGGGACTCTCCTACAATGAGCAGTTCTTC
few | TRBJ2-1 | TRBV10-3 | TRBD1 | CAISEPGQGTYNEQFF | TGTGCCATCAGTGAACCGGGACAGGGAACCTACAATGAGCAGTTCTTC
once | TRBJ2-7 | TRBV18 | NA | CASSQGVSYEQYF | TGTGCCAGCTCACAGGGGGTATCCTACGAGCAGTACTTC
NA | TRBJ1-5 | TRBV7-9 | NA | CASSLGDIYQPQHF | TGTGCCAGCAGCTTAGGGGACATCTATCAGCCCCAGCATTTT
NA | TRBJ2-3 | TRBV27 | NA | CASSSIGGGSTDTQYF | TGTGCCAGCAGTTCGATTGGCGGGGGCAGCACAGATACGCAGTATTTT
NA | TRBJ2-3 | TRBV29-1 | NA | CSVDVNTDTQYF | TGCAGCGTTGATGTCAACACAGATACGCAGTATTTT
NA | TRBJ1-6 | TRBV5-5 | NA | CASSGRRGIGIGHNSPLHF | TGTGCCAGCAGTGGCCGAAGGGGGATCGGAATCGGCCATAATTCACCCCTCCACTTT
NA | TRBJ2-5 | TRBV27 | NA | CASSLRATGTQYF | TGTGCCAGCAGTTTACGGGCTACAGGGACCCAGTACTTC
NA | TRBJ2-7 | TRBV6-5 | TRBD1 | CASTKGDRGYEQYF | TGTGCCAGCACCAAAGGAGACAGGGGATACGAGCAGTACTTC
NA | TRBJ1-5 | TRBV6-5 | NA | CASSYAGWNQPQHF | TGTGCCAGCAGTTACGCAGGGTGGAATCAGCCCCAGCATTTT
NA | TRBJ2-7 | TRBV6-5 | TRBD1 | CASKGQGDWYEQYF | TGTGCCAGCAAAGGACAGGGAGACTGGTACGAGCAGTACTTC
few | TRBJ1-1 | TRBV30 | NA | CASGSMNTEAFF | TGTGCCTCCGGTTCCATGAACACTGAAGCTTTCTTT
NA | TRBJ1-6 | TRBV7-9 | TRBD1 | CASSLGTGISPLHF | TGTGCCAGCAGCCTCGGGACAGGCATTTCACCCCTCCACTTT
NA | TRBJ2-6 | TRBV2 | TRBD1 | CASKRRTGTSGANVLTF | TGTGCCAGCAAGCGTAGGACAGGGACTTCTGGGGCCAACGTCCTGACTTTC
few | TRBJ2-1 | TRBV30 | TRBD2 | CACFRRLAGFRDEQFF | TGTGCCTGTTTTCGTCGACTAGCGGGCTTTAGGGATGAGCAGTTCTTC
NA | TRBJ2-1 | TRBV6-1 | TRBD1 | CASSETTGSYNEQFF | TGTGCCAGCAGTGAAACGACAGGGTCCTACAATGAGCAGTTCTTC
NA | TRBJ2-7 | TRBV5-4 | NA | CASSPDTNEQYF | TGTGCCAGCAGCCCAGATACGAATGAGCAGTACTTC
NA | TRBJ2-3 | TRBV27 | TRBD2 | CASSLRTGTSGRTDTQYF | TGTGCCAGCAGTTTACGCACCGGGACTAGCGGGAGGACAGATACGCAGTATTTT